These 29 T cell receptor beta chains came from one sample sequenced in a study of control samples from healthy donors and cancer patients. Only in-frame clones appear in the TCRdb table, and some are missing; sequencing was by immunoSEQ multiplex PCR. The sample contains approximately 140,000 clones, over 85% of which appear only once. The material sequenced was PBMCs. Receptors originate from a middle-aged man with head and neck cancer.

V and J are TRBV19 and TRBJ1-1; D possibly corresponds to TRBD1 (6 bases). Germline values: CDR1 LNHDA, CDR2 SQIVND (reference sequence). Between the trimmed V and J ends, which lost 6 bases and 0 bases, there was a span of 14 bases. There are 15 residues in the CDR3. CDR3 in DNA: TGTGCCAGTAGAGAACTGACAGGTATGAACACTGAAGCTTTCTTT. Its translation: CASRELTGMNTEAFF.

The V call is TRBV27, the J call TRBJ2-3; 8 positions agree with TRBD2. This CDR3 has 19 amino acids. V lost 1 base to trimming and J lost 5 bases; unmatched junction nucleotides: 17. The germline gives CDR1 MNHEY, CDR2 SMNVEV (reference sequence). CDR3 sequence: CASSLYASPSKRERDTQYF. CDR3 coding DNA: TGTGCCAGCAGTTTATATGCCTCCCCGTCGAAGCGGGAGCGAGATACGCAGTATTTT.

The chain links TRBV6-6 to TRBJ1-5; 9 nucleotides match TRBD1. The germline CDR1 and CDR2 sequences are MNHNY and SVGAGI (reference sequence). CDR3 length: 16 residues. J was trimmed by 3 bases and V by 6 bases; bases with no gene match: 9. CDR3 loop: CASSQSGTGYNQPQHF. The CDR3 DNA reads TGTGCCAGCAGCCAATCCGGGACAGGGTACAATCAGCCCCAGCATTTT.

The rearrangement joins TRBV6-5 to TRBJ2-7, with 8 bases identical to TRBD2. From germline, CDR1 is MNHEY and CDR2 SVGAGI. The CDR3 contains 15 residues. J was trimmed by 0 bases and V by 0 bases; bases with no gene match: 1. This CDR3 is CASSYSGGGSYEQYF. CDR3 in DNA: TGTGCCAGCAGTTACTCCGGGGGGGGCTCCTACGAGCAGTACTTC.

The chain combines TRBV5-5 with TRBJ2-1; 9 bases are a match to TRBD2. Germline CDR1 reads SGHKS; CDR2 reads YYEKEE (reference sequence). The CDR3 length is 16 residues. The V gene end was trimmed by 5 bases and the J gene end by 1 base; junction bases not matched to a gene: 7. The CDR3 nucleotides read TGTGCCAGCAGTTACGGGACTAGCTTATCCTACAATGAGCAGTTCTTC. Translated, it gives CASSYGTSLSYNEQFF.

This chain's CDR3 is CSVQLTMNTEAFF. The CDR3 DNA follows: TGCAGCGTGCAACTAACCATGAACACTGAAGCTTTCTTT. The chain joins TRBV29-1 to TRBJ1-1; D gene uncertain. This CDR3 spans 13 amino acids. Germline V gene lookup returns CDR1 SQVTM and CDR2 ANQGSEA. Trimming removed 6 bases at V and 0 bases at J, with 11 bases between.

The chain carries TRBV28 and TRBJ2-7; the D is unclear. CDR3 length: 14 amino acids. The V gene lost 1 base and the J gene lost 4 bases, with 11 bases spanning the gap. Germline-derived CDR1 and CDR2 are MDHEN and SYDVKM. Here the CDR3 reads CASSLLGMGYEQYF. In DNA form, the CDR3 reads TGTGCCAGCAGTTTATTGGGGATGGGTTACGAGCAGTACTTC.

The chain has TRBV4-1 and TRBJ1-5, with D unresolved. The CDR3 is 14 amino acids. V lost 0 bases and J 1 base, leaving 4 bases between the germline ends. Germline assignment: CDR1 MGHRA and CDR2 YSYEKL. This CDR3 is CASSQDPSNQPQHF. The CDR3 DNA follows: TGCGCCAGCAGCCAAGATCCAAGCAATCAGCCCCAGCATTTT.

V usage is TRBV2 and J usage is TRBJ2-7; 9 nucleotides align to TRBD1. V dropped 3 bases and J dropped 3; count of bases not matched to a gene: 3. Germline values: CDR1 SNHLY, CDR2 FYNNEI. The CDR3 loop spans 14 amino acids. The CDR3 nucleotides read TGTGCCAGCAGTGAGGGGACAGGGCTCTACGAGCAGTACTTC. Translating gives CASSEGTGLYEQYF.

This chain joins TRBV5-1 and TRBJ2-1, with TRBD2 identical over 10 bases. The CDR3 is 17 residues long. Germline V lookup: CDR1 SGHRS, CDR2 YFSETQ. V lost 0 bases, J lost 4 bases, and 7 bases stayed unmatched. The CDR3 here is CASSLVWTSGIYNEQFF. DNA for the CDR3: TGCGCCAGCAGCTTGGTCTGGACTAGCGGAATTTACAATGAGCAGTTCTTC.

The gene calls are TRBV27 and TRBJ1-2; TRBD1 is a possible D gene (6 bases). Deletions cut 1 base from V and 5 bases from J, with 14 bases between. The CDR3 is made up of 15 amino acids. Germline lookup yields CDR1 MNHEY and CDR2 SMNVEV (reference sequence). The CDR3 loop reads CASSLLVAGQYGYTF. CDR3 DNA: TGTGCCAGCAGTTTATTGGTGGCAGGACAGTATGGCTACACCTTC.

This clone was recorded once. The DNA of the CDR3 is TGCAGTGCTAGAGGCCTGGAGACCCAGTACTTC. It translates to CSARGLETQYF. The chain couples TRBV20-1 to TRBJ2-5; unclear D gene. The CDR3 runs to 11 residues. Germline CDR1 and CDR2: DFQATT and SNEGSKA (reference sequence). Trimming shortened V by 1 base and J by 5 bases, and 5 bases separated the two germline ends.

Concerning this clone: This same CDR3 is encoded by further DNA sequences in the sample. The V call is TRBV3-1 (or the pseudogene TRBV3-2), the J call TRBJ1-1; D uncertain. This CDR3 has 14 amino acids. Germline CDR1 and CDR2: LGHDT and YNNKEL (reference sequence). The V end was cut by 1 base, the J end by 1 base, with 7 bases between. Written as DNA, the CDR3 is TGTGCCAGCAGCCAAGGGGGAAGGAACACTGAAGCTTTCTTT. Residues: CASSQGGRNTEAFF.

V usage is TRBV6-6 and J usage is TRBJ1-5, with D hard to call. The CDR3 covers 17 residues. Trimming removed 5 bases from V and 0 bases from J, with 17 bases in between. CDR1 is MNHNY and CDR2 is SVGAGI in the germline V gene (reference sequence). The CDR3 bases are TGTGCCAGCAGTCCATTACAGTTTCCAAATAGCAATCAGCCCCAGCATTTT. Its translation is CASSPLQFPNSNQPQHF.

The V call is TRBV10-3, the J call TRBJ2-2; possibly TRBD1 for D (5 bases). The V end lost 8 bases, the J end lost 5 bases, and 15 bases lay between the germline ends. CDR1 and CDR2 from the germline V gene are ENHRY and SYGVKD. This CDR3 comprises 14 residues. CDR3 sequence: CAIGRTPETGELFF. DNA of the CDR3: TGTGCCATCGGCCGGACACCCGAGACCGGGGAGCTGTTTTTT.

The chain links TRBV11-2 to TRBJ2-2; D is perhaps TRBD2 (6 bases). From germline, CDR1 is SGHAT and CDR2 FQNNGV. CDR3 size: 12 residues. V lost 7 bases and J lost 7, with 10 bases in between. The CDR3 DNA sequence: TGTGCCAGCACCGGGGGAGGCGGGGAGCTGTTTTTT. Translation gives CASTGGGGELFF.

The gene calls are TRBV6-4 and TRBJ1-1; D not certain. CDR1 and CDR2 (germline): MRHNA, SNTAGT. With 0 bases removed from V and 0 bases from J, the gap between germline ends came to 5 bases. The CDR3 is 14 residues long. As DNA, the CDR3 is TGTGCCAGCAGTGACTCCAGCTTGAACACTGAAGCTTTCTTT. Amino acid sequence: CASSDSSLNTEAFF.

V usage is TRBV6-5 and J usage is TRBJ2-1, with a weak D call TRBD1 (6 bases). CDR3 length: 15 amino acids. Germline V gene data show CDR1 as MNHEY and CDR2 as SVGAGI. V lost 6 bases and J 3 bases, leaving 15 bases between the germline ends. CDR3 sequence (DNA): TGTGCCAGCAGCCCCACAGGGAGTAGCTACAATGAGCAGTTCTTC. This gives the protein CASSPTGSSYNEQFF.

J is TRBJ2-4 and V is TRBV5-6; tentative D call: TRBD1 (7 bases). The V gene's germline CDR1 is SGHDT and CDR2 YYEEEE. The ends were cut back, 2 bases at V and 7 bases at J, with 16 bases in the middle. This CDR3 has 15 amino acids. CDR3 sequence: CASSLYPTGRNIQYF. The CDR3 DNA reads TGTGCCAGCAGCTTATATCCGACAGGGAGGAACATTCAGTACTTC.

The chain combines TRBV18 with TRBJ1-1; D is perhaps TRBD1 (6 bases). Germline values: CDR1 KGHSH, CDR2 LQKENI. This CDR3 contains 13 residues. V was shortened by 3 bases and J by 4 bases, with 9 bases between the two germline ends. The CDR3 region is CASSPRGPTEAFF. In DNA, the CDR3 is TGTGCCAGCTCACCTCGGGGGCCCACTGAAGCTTTCTTT.

This clone was picked up one time. The chain is built from TRBV7-2 and TRBJ1-3; TRBD1 matches 10 bases. Germline-derived CDR1 and CDR2 are SGHTA and FQGNSA. The CDR3 is 15 residues long. The ends lost 2 bases at V and 6 bases at J; junction bases unmatched: 4. The chain's CDR3 is CASSLTTGGINTIYF. The CDR3 nucleotides are TGTGCCAGCAGCTTAACGACAGGGGGCATAAACACCATATATTTT. Together with reference TRBV7-2 and TRBJ1-3, the CDR3 gives the full variable domain: GAGVSQSPSNKVTEKGKDVELRCDPISGHTALYWYRQSLGQGLEFLIYFQGNSAPDKSGLPSDRFSAERTGGSVSTLTIQRTQQEDSAVYLCASSLTTGGINTIYFGEGSWLTVV.

This clone was recorded only once. J is TRBJ2-1 and V is TRBV3-1 (or the pseudogene TRBV3-2); D remains unclear. V shed 0 bases and J shed 0 bases, with 9 bases lying between them. This CDR3 contains 16 residues. Germline values: CDR1 LGHDT, CDR2 YNNKEL (reference sequence). The chain's CDR3 is CASSQERTNSYNEQFF. The CDR3 bases are TGTGCCAGCAGCCAAGAGAGGACGAACTCCTACAATGAGCAGTTCTTC.

The chain carries TRBV5-8 and TRBJ2-1; the match to TRBD1 covers 9 bases. The CDR3 runs to 18 residues. Looked up from germline, CDR1 is SGHTS and CDR2 is YDEGEE. V shed 3 bases, J shed 0 bases, and the junction held 10 bases outside the gene matches. The CDR3 region is CASSSAYGQGHSYNEQFF. CDR3 DNA: TGTGCCAGCAGCTCCGCATACGGACAGGGGCACTCCTACAATGAGCAGTTCTTC.

J is TRBJ1-1 and V is TRBV3-1 (or the pseudogene TRBV3-2), with D tentatively TRBD1 (5 bases). Germline assignment: CDR1 LGHDT and CDR2 YNNKEL (reference sequence). V was cut by 0 bases and J by 8 bases, with 7 bases left in between. The CDR3 is made up of 12 amino acids. The CDR3 is CASSQDRGEAFF. CDR3 DNA: TGTGCCAGCAGCCAAGATCGGGGGGAAGCTTTCTTT.

The rearrangement uses TRBV10-1 and TRBJ2-1; D possibly uses TRBD1 or TRBD2 (5 bases each). V lost 3 bases to trimming and J lost 4 bases, with 13 bases between them. The CDR3 length is 15 residues. Germline V CDR1 and CDR2: WNHNN, SYGVQD (reference sequence). The CDR3 region has the DNA TGCGCCAGCAGTGAACGGGGCTCCCAATACAATGAGCAGTTCTTC. Protein sequence: CASSERGSQYNEQFF.

This clone was seen just once. The V call is TRBV5-1, the J call TRBJ2-7; D gene unclear. The V gene lost 6 bases and the J gene lost 6 bases, with 16 bases spanning the gap. Germline V gene sequence: CDR1 SGHRS, CDR2 YFSETQ. This CDR3 has 13 residues. Here the CDR3 DNA reads TGCGCCAGCATGGAGTATAACATGGGCGAGCAGTACTTC. It encodes CASMEYNMGEQYF.

The genes are TRBV23-1 and TRBJ2-1; D tentatively fits TRBD1 or TRBD2 (5 bases each). TRBV23-1 is recorded as an ORF, its role being uncertain. CDR3 length: 16 residues. V was pared by 2 bases and J by 5 bases, with 16 bases between. The CDR3 here is CASSQLGTQWDNEQFF. CDR3 DNA: TGCGCCAGCAGTCAACTGGGGACGCAATGGGACAATGAGCAGTTCTTC.

V is TRBV6-6 and J is TRBJ1-6; TRBD1 aligns across 10 bases. Unmatched junction bases numbered 8, after V lost 5 bases and J lost 1 base. The germline gives CDR1 MNHNY, CDR2 SVGAGI (reference sequence). The CDR3 contains 18 residues. The CDR3 DNA reads as TGTGCCAGCAGTCTTCCGACAGGGGGCGAATCCTATAATTCACCCCTCCACTTT. This sequence encodes CASSLPTGGESYNSPLHF.

J is TRBJ1-6 and V is TRBV3-1 (or the pseudogene TRBV3-2); D is unclear. V lost 0 bases, J lost 6 bases, and 3 bases lay in between. The CDR3 covers 13 residues. Germline CDR1 and CDR2: LGHDT and YNNKEL (reference sequence). CDR3 bases: TGTGCCAGCAGCCAAGAACCTAATTCACCCCTCCACTTT. The encoded protein is CASSQEPNSPLHF.